Listed below are T cell receptor beta chains from one sample, sequenced in a study of T cells after yellow fever vaccination. TCRdb reprocessed the 5' RACE reads via MiXCR and lists one record per CDR3 protein. This sample has around 320,000 distinct CDR3 sequences, with approximately 11% found just once. The material sequenced was CD4+ T cells sorted from PBMCs, taken 45 days after the yellow fever booster vaccination. These receptors all come from a man between 18 and 29 years old who received the YFV17D yellow fever vaccine. Both conserved end residues are part of each CDR3. D genes are given only for firm matches. Clone sizes are given selectively: once, few, many, or a class where the clone is expanded.

J | size | D | V | CDR3 | DNA
TRBJ2-5 | few | - | TRBV5-4 | CASSAYQTQYF | TGTGCCAGCAGCGCGTACCAGACCCAGTACTTC
TRBJ2-3 | few | - | TRBV7-6 | CASSLVSGATDTQYF | TGTGCCAGCAGCTTAGTTAGCGGCGCCACAGATACGCAGTATTTT
TRBJ1-4 | - | TRBD1 | TRBV20-1 | CSAREKPGQGPLARYEKLFF | TGCAGTGCTAGAGAAAAACCGGGACAGGGTCCCCTGGCGCGTTATGAAAAACTGTTTTTT
TRBJ2-7 | few | - | TRBV20-1 | CSAQGGGGQAYEQYF | TGCAGTGCCCAAGGTGGTGGGGGACAAGCCTACGAGCAGTACTTC
TRBJ2-5 | many | - | TRBV5-1 | CASHDTYQETQYF | TGCGCCAGCCACGATACGTACCAAGAGACCCAGTACTTC
TRBJ1-5 | - | - | TRBV30 | CAWSIVGVGQPQHF | TGTGCCTGGAGCATCGTTGGGGTAGGCCAGCCCCAGCATTTT
TRBJ2-5 | many | - | TRBV7-7 | CASSQRLGETQYF | TGTGCTAGCAGCCAAAGACTGGGGGAGACCCAGTACTTC
TRBJ2-3 | - | - | TRBV24-1 | CATQASTDTQYF | TGTGCCACTCAAGCCAGCACAGATACGCAGTATTTT
TRBJ2-4 | few | - | TRBV3-1 | CASSQDSGSKNIQYF | TGTGCCAGCAGCCAAGACAGCGGATCTAAAAACATTCAGTACTTC
TRBJ1-5 | few | TRBD1 | TRBV6-2/TRBV6-3 | CASRPGTGVVNQPQHF | TGTGCCAGCAGACCCGGGACAGGGGTGGTCAATCAGCCCCAGCATTTT
TRBJ2-4 | many | - | TRBV7-9 | CASSPPYILAKNIQYF | TGTGCCAGCAGCCCACCCTATATTCTAGCCAAAAACATTCAGTACTTC
TRBJ2-1 | few | - | TRBV6-5 | CASRRPQGSNEQFF | TGTGCCAGCAGGAGACCTCAGGGTTCCAATGAGCAGTTCTTC
TRBJ2-3 | few | TRBD1 | TRBV25-1 | CASSEIVGQGAATQYF | TGTGCCAGCAGTGAAATTGTAGGGCAGGGGGCTGCTACGCAGTATTTT
TRBJ2-5 | - | TRBD2 | TRBV5-1 | CASSSRPGGRETQYF | TGCGCCAGCAGCTCCCGCCCCGGGGGGAGAGAGACCCAGTACTTC
TRBJ1-1 | - | - | TRBV15 | CATSRDEYAFGQMNTEAFF | TGTGCCACCAGCAGAGATGAGTATGCGTTTGGACAGATGAACACTGAAGCTTTCTTT
TRBJ1-2 | few | - | TRBV20-1 | CSAPRQVYGYTF | TGCAGTGCTCCTCGACAGGTCTATGGCTACACCTTC
TRBJ2-3 | - | - | TRBV4-1 | CASSRAPLDFLTDTQYF | TGCGCCAGCAGCAGAGCCCCCCTGGACTTTCTCACAGATACGCAGTATTTT
TRBJ2-6 | few | - | TRBV28 | CASSEDKGFSSGANVLTF | TGTGCCAGCAGTGAGGACAAGGGATTCTCCTCTGGGGCCAACGTCCTGACTTTC
TRBJ2-4 | - | TRBD2 | TRBV27 | CATGGSAKNIQYF | TGTGCCACCGGGGGGTCGGCCAAAAACATTCAGTACTTC
TRBJ2-5 | - | TRBD1 | TRBV5-1 | CASSFEPGQPTQETQYF | TGCGCCAGCAGCTTCGAACCGGGACAGCCTACGCAAGAGACCCAGTACTTC
TRBJ1-2 | - | TRBD1 | TRBV27 | CASSAIIQRQGINYGYTF | TGTGCCAGCAGTGCTATTATTCAACGACAGGGAATAAACTATGGCTACACCTTC
TRBJ1-4 | - | - | TRBV7-2 | CASSPSNRAFNEKLFF | TGTGCCAGCAGCCCATCCAACAGGGCTTTTAATGAAAAACTGTTTTTT
TRBJ2-3 | - | TRBD2 | TRBV6-4 | CASSVAGTDTKYF | TGTGCCAGCAGTGTAGCGGGCACAGATACGAAGTATTTT
TRBJ2-5 | once | - | TRBV5-1 | CASSANRVVGETQYF | TGCGCCAGCAGCGCAAACAGGGTGGTGGGGGAGACCCAGTACTTC
TRBJ1-1 | - | TRBD1 | TRBV11-2 | CASSPRQGPAEAFF | TGTGCCAGCAGCCCCCGACAGGGACCGGCTGAAGCTTTCTTT
TRBJ2-2 | few | - | TRBV6-6 | CASSYAQVWTGELFF | TGTGCCAGCAGTTATGCGCAGGTGTGGACCGGGGAGCTGTTTTTT
TRBJ2-7 | - | - | TRBV9 | CASSVGGHATLGEQYF | TGTGCCAGCAGCGTAGGAGGACACGCAACCCTTGGAGAGCAGTACTTC
TRBJ1-1 | - | TRBD1 | TRBV18 | CASSPGTGVWGTEAFF | TGTGCCAGCTCACCAGGGACAGGGGTTTGGGGCACTGAAGCTTTCTTT
TRBJ2-5 | few | - | TRBV27 | CASSQFARMQETQYF | TGTGCCAGCAGCCAATTCGCAAGAATGCAAGAGACCCAGTACTTC
TRBJ2-1 | - | - | TRBV20-1 | CSAPGEWGPYNEQFF | TGCAGTGCGCCCGGGGAGTGGGGCCCCTACAATGAGCAGTTCTTC
TRBJ2-5 | - | - | TRBV24-1 | CATSERVSSETQYF | TGTGCCACCAGTGAGCGGGTTAGTTCTGAGACCCAGTACTTC
TRBJ1-5 | few | - | TRBV6-2/TRBV6-3 | CASSYSYQPQHF | TGTGCCAGCAGTTACAGCTATCAGCCCCAGCATTTT
TRBJ2-2 | - | - | TRBV27 | CASRQGLVGTGELFF | TGTGCCAGCAGACAGGGCTTGGTGGGCACCGGGGAGCTGTTTTTT
TRBJ2-7 | few | - | TRBV5-5 | CASSSTRDGGYEQYF | TGTGCCAGCAGTTCCACCCGGGACGGGGGCTACGAGCAGTACTTC
TRBJ2-3 | - | TRBD1 | TRBV6-2/TRBV6-3 | CASSRTGETDTQYF | TGTGCCAGCAGTCGGACAGGGGAAACAGATACGCAGTATTTT
TRBJ1-1 | - | TRBD1 | TRBV20-1 | CSARVRDRLYTEAFF | TGCAGTGCTAGAGTGAGGGACAGACTATACACTGAAGCTTTCTTT
TRBJ1-3 | - | - | TRBV6-5 | CASTHLPKSGNTIYF | TGTGCCAGCACCCATCTCCCCAAGTCTGGAAACACCATATATTTT
TRBJ2-3 | - | - | TRBV30 | CAWDRSDTQYF | TGTGCCTGGGACCGCTCAGATACGCAGTATTTT
TRBJ1-1 | - | - | TRBV18 | CASSHSTGQNTEAFF | TGTGCCAGCTCCCACTCGACAGGACAGAACACTGAAGCTTTCTTT
TRBJ2-1 | - | - | TRBV7-2 | CASSLRGDFYNEQFF | TGTGCCAGCAGCTTAAGGGGAGATTTCTACAATGAGCAGTTCTTC
TRBJ1-5 | - | - | TRBV19 | CASGRQPQHF | TGTGCCAGCGGGCGTCAGCCCCAGCATTTT
TRBJ1-5 | few | - | TRBV7-8 | CASSFRQGSLNQPQHF | TGTGCCAGCAGCTTCCGCCAGGGGAGTTTGAATCAGCCCCAGCATTTT
TRBJ2-1 | - | TRBD1 | TRBV5-4 | CASRKGQGWNEQFF | TGTGCCAGCAGAAAAGGACAGGGGTGGAATGAGCAGTTCTTC
TRBJ2-1 | few | - | TRBV4-3 | CASSQGTSSYNEQFF | TGCGCCAGCAGCCAAGGAACGAGCTCCTACAATGAGCAGTTCTTC
TRBJ1-1 | few | - | TRBV7-2 | CASSLTPRTEAFF | TGTGCCAGCAGCTTAACTCCCCGCACTGAAGCTTTCTTT
TRBJ2-5 | - | - | TRBV10-3 | CAIRETLGEETQYF | TGTGCCATCAGAGAAACTCTTGGGGAAGAGACCCAGTACTTC
TRBJ1-2 | - | - | TRBV7-9 | CASSPSVQVAGYTF | TGTGCCAGCAGCCCCTCCGTGCAGGTGGCTGGCTACACCTTC
TRBJ1-2 | few | TRBD1 | TRBV10-3 | CAISYRGRGYTF | TGTGCCATCAGTTACAGGGGGCGAGGCTACACCTTC
TRBJ2-2 | - | TRBD1 | TRBV20-1 | CSATGQGNTGELFF | TGCAGTGCTACGGGACAGGGGAACACCGGGGAGCTGTTTTTT
TRBJ1-1 | few | - | TRBV28 | CASMEDHTEAFF | TGTGCCAGCATGGAGGACCACACTGAAGCTTTCTTT
TRBJ2-1 | - | - | TRBV5-5 | CASSYRIDEQFF | TGTGCCAGCAGCTATAGGATCGATGAGCAGTTCTTC
TRBJ2-1 | many | - | TRBV5-6 | CASSLVRGNEQFF | TGTGCCAGCAGCTTGGTCAGAGGCAATGAGCAGTTCTTC
TRBJ2-1 | - | TRBD2 | TRBV4-3 | CASSAEAGGRNEQFF | TGCGCCAGCAGCGCTGAAGCGGGGGGGAGGAATGAGCAGTTCTTC
TRBJ1-2 | few | TRBD1 | TRBV5-4 | CASSPTGTYGYTF | TGTGCCAGCAGTCCGACAGGGACCTATGGCTACACCTTC
TRBJ1-2 | - | - | TRBV25-1 | CASSELGPPDGYGYTF | TGTGCCAGCAGTGAATTGGGGCCGCCCGACGGCTATGGCTACACCTTC